This entry concerns a single TCR beta chain. This clonotype was seen repeatedly, ten times or more. Its recognized antigen is unknown. No clone much larger than this one lies a single base away; base qualities are absent. Library method: multiplex PCR. Sequenced using an Illumina HiSeq 4000. iRepertoire HTBI primers and Arm-PCR amplification of CDR3 regions were used to construct TCR beta libraries. Before sequencing, the PCR products went through gel purification. In the paper's pipeline: Gene usage analysis of CDR3 amino acid clonotypes used the 55 to 80 TRBV and 14 to 15 TRBJ segments found across samples. COPE and FqMerger were used to merge filtered high-quality paired reads into contigs. BLAST was used to align contigs to the IMGT TRBV, TRBD and TRBJ reference genes, and CDR3 was defined following IMGT. Any clonotype with a frequency above 0.1% was counted as a highly expanded clone. Shannon entropy served as the measure of repertoire diversity, while the Gini coefficient captured V-J evenness. Public clonotypes were defined as clonotypes shared by more than one individual. The public reads were quality trimmed at Q25 with fastp and then assembled into clones with MiXCR by TCRdb, keeping productive beta chains. Rows with one shared CDR3 protein collapse into an entry with the most common genes and DNA. For this entry, the V and J calls and clone size follow TCRdb and not the study's own pipeline. The sample contains roughly 400,000 distinct CDR3 sequences, around 15% of them found a single time. Jointly, the top ten make up 23% of the sample.

From the cysteine through the phenylalanine, the CDR3 covers 17 amino acids. Only CDR3 DNA is held: 51 bases, read in frame from base 1. V and J lose 1 base and 4 bases, and a span of 19 bases separates them. CDR1 SEHNR and CDR2 FQNEAQ were looked up in the germline V gene (reference sequence). The sample's time point label is to be understood as: newly diagnosed GD, antithyroid drugs for less than 3 months. For both TCR sequencing and RNA sequencing, RNA was extracted from PBMCs using TRIzol. The diagnosis of Graves' disease was made according to American Thyroid Association guidelines. Recruitment of patients was carried out at an endocrinology department in Xi'an, China. Each patient gave approximately 9 milliliters of peripheral blood, collected in an EDTA anticoagulant tube. PBMCs were isolated by Ficoll Paque Plus density gradient separation without further T cell sorting. RNA quality was checked with an Agilent 2100 Bioanalyzer and agarose gel, and concentration with a NanoDrop 2000.

These data belong to a study of regulatory T cells in long-lasting Graves disease (dated by TCRdb to 2020 to 2023). General notes on the study: Patients with newly diagnosed Graves' disease had been on antithyroid drugs for under 3 months. A total of about 35 samples underwent TCR sequencing, from 13 patients with persistent Graves' disease and some 20 patients with newly diagnosed Graves' disease. Persistent Graves' disease patients were compared with newly diagnosed Graves' disease patients by peripheral blood TCR sequencing and RNA sequencing. The study was registered as a clinical trial and conducted in China. Beyond this particular receptor, the publication reports: Sequencing and analysis were limited to the TCR beta chain. The authors acknowledged the small sample size as a limitation that may reduce accuracy. Lower TCR Shannon entropy and fewer highly expanded clones were observed in persistent Graves' disease patients than in newly diagnosed patients, which suggested clonal expansion. Because the primary lesion, thyroid tissue, could not be accessed, the study looked at peripheral blood alone. Patients with persistent disease shared more public clonotypes (around 2,500) than newly diagnosed patients did (around 1,000). TRBV28, TRBJ1-2 and TRBJ2-5 were preferentially used in persistent disease, while TRBV20-1 and TRBJ2-1 were favored in newly diagnosed disease.

These same records also appear under a second study, on T cells in Graves' hyperthyroidism and ophthalmopathy. The second study's paper adds: A patient counted as having stable Graves' hyperthyroidism if no progression to ophthalmopathy occurred over 18 months of follow-up. Hyperthyroidism patients were newly diagnosed, had a disease duration of under 2 months, and were aged 18 to 65 years. Any patient with an uncontrolled infection, another autoimmune disease, pregnancy or lactation was excluded. Diagnoses relied on clinical symptoms, serum thyroxine and TRAb, thyroid ultrasound and orbital computed tomography. The first round of RT-PCR for the TCR CDR3 was performed with the HTBI primer set and the Qiagen OneStep RT-PCR kit. Most expanded thyroid clonotypes (frequency above 0.001) were also detected in blood, suggesting blood repertoires may reflect thyroid immune responses. In cross-validation, a model built on a 13 V-J signature told ophthalmopathy apart from stable hyperthyroidism with approximately 91% sensitivity and 81% to 82% specificity, and in testing the same model reached 80%/75%. During validation, the model predicted progression to ophthalmopathy a median of around six months ahead of onset, with approximately 70% sensitivity and roughly 72% specificity. A discovery cohort of 95 to 100 patients, about 40 with Graves' ophthalmopathy and more than 55 with stable Graves' hyperthyroidism, was used to find distinguishing TCR V-J signatures. Prospective prediction of ophthalmopathy was tested in an independent validation cohort of 18 to 20 hyperthyroidism patients and approximately 17 patients who later progressed to ophthalmopathy. The roughly 90 discovery patients were divided at random into training and test sets in a 7:3 ratio. The study also compared thyroid tissue and blood T-cell repertoires from a handful of Graves' hyperthyroidism patients. After blood sampling, hyperthyroidism patients were treated with methimazole at a starting dose of 30 mg daily, and ophthalmopathy patients were treated with high-dose intravenous methylprednisolone. A second multiplex PCR round built the libraries, followed by size selection and purification. The libraries were sequenced on an Illumina HiSeq2000 using paired-end 100 bp reads. SOAPnuke was used to process the raw data, throwing out any read that contained adapters or uncalled bases, had a mean Phred below 15, or lacked an exact constant-primer or identifier match. High-quality paired reads were merged with COPE v1.2.5, and unique nucleotide sequences were defined as clonotypes. MiTCR v1.1 was used to align clonotypes to the IMGT TRBV, TRBD and TRBJ reference segments. The analysis included only V-J combinations with a frequency above 0.0001, which together covered roughly 99% of the repertoires. A TCS score was defined as the ratio between F50 (clonal expansion) and ExV (chaos), using BLOSUM62-based TCRdist between CDR3 peptides within each V-J. Welch's t-statistics and random forest reduced fewer than 550 V-J features to roughly 13, which were used in a naive Bayes classifier (R e1071). Sample size was not statistically predetermined, and investigators were not blinded to group allocation. According to the paper, TCR Vbeta CDR3 sequencing was carried out on about 140 peripheral blood samples, which came from 40 to 45 ophthalmopathy, around 75 hyperthyroidism and some 17 progressor patients.

This clonotype was obtained from a woman aged 18-29 years with Graves disease. Donor details come from another sample of the same person, matched by shared clones. The sample in question was peripheral blood mononuclear cells (PBMCs), obtained at new diagnosis, from a patient treated with antithyroid drugs. The sequence is built from TRBV7-9 and TRBJ2-5; no D gene can be assigned with confidence. The DNA sequence reads TGTGCCAGCAGCTTAGAAGTGGGGATCGGGTTTGGAGAGACCCAGTACTTC. Its translation is CASSLEVGIGFGETQYF.